The 25 T cell receptor beta chains listed next were all sequenced from one sample in a study of blood T cell repertoires in COVID-19. The protocol was immunoSEQ multiplex PCR, while the TCRdb copy is restricted to in-frame clones and leaves out a portion. The data hold 150,000 to 200,000 clones, with 75% to 85% observed a single time. The specimen was PBMCs or T cells enriched from blood (not recorded which). All receptors derive from a woman aged 60-75 years who had recovered from COVID-19.

The chain links TRBV5-4 to TRBJ2-7; D possibly corresponds to TRBD2 (5 bases). V was pared by 3 bases and J by 6 bases, with 16 bases between. CDR1 and CDR2 (germline): SGHNT, YYREEE (reference sequence). The CDR3 is made up of 14 amino acids. CDR3 residues: CASSSQSLAGEQYF. DNA of the CDR3: TGTGCCAGCAGCTCGCAGTCCCTAGCCGGCGAGCAGTACTTC.

The chain combines TRBV7-2 with TRBJ2-3; 8 nucleotides line up with TRBD2. J lost 8 bases, V lost 5 bases, and 12 bases had no gene match. CDR3 length equals 15 residues. CDR1 is SGHTA and CDR2 is FQGNSA in the germline V gene. The CDR3 nucleotides read TGTGCCAGCAGCGGAGGAAGCGGGGGCCGCGGTACGCAGTATTTT. It yields the protein CASSGGSGGRGTQYF. The entire variable domain, with the rest obtained from reference TRBV7-2 and TRBJ2-3, is as follows: GAGVSQSPSNKVTEKGKDVELRCDPISGHTALYWYRQSLGQGLEFLIYFQGNSAPDKSGLPSDRFSAERTGGSVSTLTIQRTQQEDSAVYLCASSGGSGGRGTQYFGPGTRLTVL.

This clone has just one count. CDR3 DNA: TGTGCCAGCAGTTACGTCAGGGGCTATGGCTACACCTTC. Protein: CASSYVRGYGYTF. The chain combines TRBV6-5 with TRBJ1-2; a weak D match, TRBD1 (6 bases). Germline loops: CDR1 MNHEY, CDR2 SVGAGI. CDR3 length: 13 residues. V lost 2 bases and J lost 4, with 8 bases in between.

This chain uses TRBV5-8 with TRBJ2-1; the match to TRBD1 covers 7 bases. The V gene's germline CDR1 is SGHTS and CDR2 YDEGEE. The CDR3 has 16 residues. Trimming removed 5 bases from V and 3 bases from J; junction bases left unmatched: 11. As DNA, the CDR3 is TGTGCCAGCAGTTTAGGAGCCGGGACAGACTACAATGAGCAGTTCTTC. It is translated as CASSLGAGTDYNEQFF.

V is TRBV14 and J is TRBJ2-2; perhaps TRBD1 as D (6 bases). Trimming shortened V by 0 bases and J by 7 bases, and 12 bases separated the two germline ends. CDR3 length: 15 residues. Germline V gives CDR1 SGHDN, CDR2 FVKESK. CDR3 amino acids: CASSQEDSPVGELFF. The CDR3, as DNA: TGTGCCAGCAGCCAAGAGGACAGCCCTGTCGGGGAGCTGTTTTTT.

The V and J genes are TRBV10-3 and TRBJ1-5; D is unresolved. CDR1 and CDR2 (germline): ENHRY, SYGVKD. Trimming pared 5 bases from V and 6 bases from J, leaving 11 bases between. The CDR3 has 13 amino acids. CDR3 sequence: CAISSGEVQPQHF. The CDR3 bases are TGTGCCATCAGTTCTGGGGAGGTTCAGCCCCAGCATTTT.

V is TRBV18 and J is TRBJ1-5; D may be TRBD1 (5 bases). The CDR3 runs to 14 residues. Germline assignment: CDR1 KGHSH and CDR2 LQKENI. V was trimmed by 6 bases and J by 0 bases, leaving 9 bases between them. For the CDR3, the DNA is TGTGCCAGCTCCCTACAGGCTAGCAATCAGCCCCAGCATTTT. Protein sequence: CASSLQASNQPQHF.

The CDR3: CASSLPGNYEQYF. CDR3 sequence (DNA): TGTGCCAGCAGTTTACCCGGGAACTACGAGCAGTACTTC. The genes are TRBV28 and TRBJ2-7; D is perhaps TRBD2 (5 bases). The CDR3 loop spans 13 amino acids. Trimming removed 2 bases at V and 3 bases at J, with 8 bases between. Germline CDR1 is MDHEN and CDR2 is SYDVKM.

For this clone: This CDR3 is also generated by other DNA sequences in the sample. The chain employs TRBV27 and TRBJ1-1; possible D gene TRBD1, 6 bases. The CDR3 is 15 amino acids. Looked up from germline, CDR1 is MNHEY and CDR2 is SMNVEV (reference sequence). V was cut by 1 base and J by 2 bases, with 11 bases left in between. CDR3 loop: CASSLFGGPNTEAFF. CDR3 nucleotide sequence: TGTGCCAGCAGTTTATTTGGGGGCCCCAACACTGAAGCTTTCTTT.

The rearrangement links TRBV5-1 to TRBJ2-1; 10 bases agree with TRBD1. V lost 4 bases, J lost 3 bases, and 7 bases stayed unmatched. CDR3 length: 16 amino acids. The germline V gene has CDR1 SGHRS and CDR2 YFSETQ. The CDR3 loop is CASSGTTGGLYNEQFF. As DNA, the CDR3 is TGCGCCAGCAGCGGAACGACAGGGGGCCTCTACAATGAGCAGTTCTTC.

The V gene is TRBV11-2, the J gene TRBJ1-6, with TRBD1 matching over 7 bases. The CDR3 contains 16 residues. Per the germline V gene, CDR1 is SGHAT and CDR2 is FQNNGV. Unmatched junction bases numbered 6, after V lost 4 bases and J lost 3 bases. CDR3: CASSSQGTRYNSPLHF. The CDR3 nucleotides are TGTGCCAGCAGCTCACAGGGGACCCGCTATAATTCACCCCTCCACTTT. The full variable domain, with the rest looked up from reference TRBV11-2 and TRBJ1-6, is EAGVAQSPRYKIIEKRQSVAFWCNPISGHATLYWYQQILGQGPKLLIQFQNNGVVDDSQLPKDRFSAERLKGVDSTLKIQPAKLEDSAVYLCASSSQGTRYNSPLHFGNGTRLTVT.

The count of this clone is one. Other nucleotide sequences in the sample specify the same CDR3. The CDR3 DNA is TGTGCCAGCAGTTTACAGGGTGGGCAGCCCCAGCATTTT. Translated: CASSLQGGQPQHF. The chain employs TRBV12-3 or TRBV12-4 and TRBJ1-5; tentatively, D is TRBD1 (5 bases). V was pared by 2 bases and J by 7 bases, with 9 bases between. The CDR3 is 13 residues long.

This chain uses TRBV7-2 with TRBJ2-3, with 10 bases fitting TRBD2. V shed 8 bases and J 2 bases; nucleotides not matched to a gene: 7. The CDR3 length is 15 residues. The germline CDR1 and CDR2 sequences are SGHTA and FQGNSA. The CDR3 nucleotides read TGTGCCAGCGAAGAAGCGGGGGGGCCCACAGATACGCAGTATTTT. The encoded protein is CASEEAGGPTDTQYF.

V and J are TRBV19 and TRBJ2-7, with a possible D match to TRBD2 (5 bases). The CDR3 is 15 amino acids. Germline CDR1 LNHDA, CDR2 SQIVND (reference sequence). V was clipped by 2 bases and J by 3 bases, with 14 bases between them. CDR3 sequence: CASSITGRRGYEQYF. Written as DNA, the CDR3 is TGTGCCAGTAGTATAACGGGCAGACGGGGCTACGAGCAGTACTTC.

This rearrangement joins TRBV5-6 to TRBJ2-3, with TRBD2 matching over 10 bases. CDR1 is SGHDT and CDR2 is YYEEEE in the germline V gene. This CDR3 spans 16 amino acids. V gave up 1 base and J gave up 2 bases; unmatched junction bases: 4. The CDR3 DNA is TGTGCCAGCAGCTTGCGTAGCGGGGGGACCACAGATACGCAGTATTTT. It specifies CASSLRSGGTTDTQYF.

This clone was found a few times. The genes are TRBV6-5 and TRBJ1-1; D not certain. The CDR3 extends over 13 amino acids. Germline V CDR1 and CDR2: MNHEY, SVGAGI. V lost 6 bases and J lost 4, with 12 bases in between. CDR3 region: CASRGERTTEAFF. DNA for the CDR3: TGTGCCAGCAGGGGCGAGCGGACCACTGAAGCTTTCTTT.

This clone was counted only a few times. V gene TRBV29-1 combines with J gene TRBJ2-5; 12 nucleotides align to TRBD2. Germline-derived CDR1 and CDR2 are SQVTM and ANQGSEA. V was pared by 8 bases and J by 5 bases, with 3 bases of the junction left unmatched. The CDR3 contains 12 residues. CDR3 nucleotide sequence: TGCAGCACGACTAGCGGGGGCGAGACCCAGTACTTC. Amino acid sequence: CSTTSGGETQYF.

The chain links TRBV5-6 to TRBJ2-3, with 8 bases fitting TRBD1. Germline loops: CDR1 SGHDT, CDR2 YYEEEE. CDR3 length: 15 residues. V was pared by 4 bases and J by 1 base, with 5 bases of the junction left unmatched. The CDR3: CASSRKTGGTDTQYF. The DNA of the CDR3 is TGTGCCAGCAGCCGAAAGACAGGGGGCACAGATACGCAGTATTTT.

V usage is TRBV27 and J usage is TRBJ1-1; D might be TRBD1 (5 bases). Germline lookup yields CDR1 MNHEY and CDR2 SMNVEV (reference sequence). V gave up 0 bases and J gave up 0 bases, with 8 bases separating them. The CDR3 is 15 amino acids. The CDR3, as DNA: TGTGCCAGCAGTTTATCGGACACCATGAACACTGAAGCTTTCTTT. This sequence encodes CASSLSDTMNTEAFF.

J is TRBJ2-2 and V is TRBV2, with 8 bases aligning to TRBD1. The junction had 2 bases not matched to a gene; V was cut back by 8 bases and J by 6 bases. The CDR3 consists of 12 residues. Germline CDR1 SNHLY, CDR2 FYNNEI. In DNA, the CDR3 is TGTGCCAGCGACAGGGGCGCCGGGGAGCTGTTTTTT. Protein sequence: CASDRGAGELFF. The variable domain in full, with the rest retrieved from reference TRBV2 and TRBJ2-2, is EPEVTQTPSHQVTQMGQEVILRCVPISNHLYFYWYRQILGQKVEFLVSFYNNEISEKSEIFDDQFSVERPDGSNFTLKIRSTKLEDSAMYFCASDRGAGELFFGEGSRLTVL.

The rearrangement uses TRBV4-1 and TRBJ2-3; D remains ambiguous. The CDR3 has 13 residues. V lost 0 bases and J lost 6, with 7 bases in between. Germline loops: CDR1 MGHRA, CDR2 YSYEKL. The CDR3 region is CASSQETGDTQYF. The CDR3 region has the DNA TGCGCCAGCAGCCAAGAGACCGGGGATACGCAGTATTTT.

V usage is TRBV20-1 and J usage is TRBJ1-6; D is possibly TRBD1 (5 bases). The CDR3 covers 13 residues. Germline CDR1 DFQATT, CDR2 SNEGSKA (reference sequence). Trimming cost V 3 bases and J 9 bases, with 12 bases left between them. CDR3 bases: TGCAGTGCTAGTGAAGGGGTGGGTTCACCCCTCCACTTT. It codes for CSASEGVGSPLHF.

The chain employs TRBV11-2 and TRBJ2-7; TRBD2 agrees at 10 bases. Germline V gene lookup returns CDR1 SGHAT and CDR2 FQNNGV. The V segment lost 5 bases and the J segment 0 bases; nucleotides outside the gene matches: 7. The CDR3 is 16 amino acids. CDR3 DNA sequence: TGTGCCAGCAGCGCAATGAGCGGGGGGGCCTCCTACGAGCAGTACTTC. Its protein is CASSAMSGGASYEQYF.

V gene TRBV25-1 combines with J gene TRBJ2-7; TRBD2 is a possible D gene (7 bases). Germline V CDR1 and CDR2: MGHDK, SYGVNS. Trimming removed 10 bases from V and 4 bases from J, with 20 bases in between. The CDR3 sequence is 14 residues long. This CDR3 is CATSWGGLGYEQYF. Here the CDR3 DNA reads TGTGCCACCTCATGGGGGGGGCTTGGGTACGAGCAGTACTTC.

The chain employs TRBV9 and TRBJ2-5; weak D call: TRBD1 (5 bases). The CDR3 is 12 residues long. Germline loops: CDR1 SGDLS, CDR2 YYNGEE. Trimming removed 3 bases from V and 5 bases from J, with 8 bases in between. CDR3 amino acids: CASSAGIETQYF. DNA of the CDR3: TGTGCCAGCAGCGCAGGGATCGAGACCCAGTACTTC.